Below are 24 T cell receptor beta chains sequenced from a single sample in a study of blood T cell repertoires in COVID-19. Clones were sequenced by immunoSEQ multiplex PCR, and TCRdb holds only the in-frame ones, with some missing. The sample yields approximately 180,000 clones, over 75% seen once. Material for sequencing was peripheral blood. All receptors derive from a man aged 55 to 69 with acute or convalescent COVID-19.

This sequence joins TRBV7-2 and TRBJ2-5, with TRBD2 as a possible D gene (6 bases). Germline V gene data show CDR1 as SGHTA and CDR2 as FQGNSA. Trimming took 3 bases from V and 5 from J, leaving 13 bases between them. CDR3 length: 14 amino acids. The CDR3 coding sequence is TGTGCCAGCAGCTTCGGAGGGCCTTCCGAGACCCAGTACTTC. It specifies CASSFGGPSETQYF.

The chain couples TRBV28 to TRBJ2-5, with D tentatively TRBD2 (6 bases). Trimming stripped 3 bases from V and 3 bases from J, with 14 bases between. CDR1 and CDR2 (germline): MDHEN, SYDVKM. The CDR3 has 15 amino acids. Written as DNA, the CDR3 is TGTGCCAGCAGTTTTTCGGGAGCGGTAGAAGAGACCCAGTACTTC. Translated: CASSFSGAVEETQYF. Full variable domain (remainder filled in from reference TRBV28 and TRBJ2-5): DVKVTQSSRYLVKRTGEKVFLECVQDMDHENMFWYRQDPGLGLRLIYFSYDVKMKEKGDIPEGYSVSREKKERFSLILESASTNQTSMYLCASSFSGAVEETQYFGPGTRLLVL.

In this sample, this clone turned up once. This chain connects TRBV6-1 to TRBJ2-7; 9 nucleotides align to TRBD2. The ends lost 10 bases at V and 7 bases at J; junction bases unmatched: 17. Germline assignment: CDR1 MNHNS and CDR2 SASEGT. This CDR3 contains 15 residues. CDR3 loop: CATNPAGAGGSEQYF. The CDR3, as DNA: TGTGCCACCAACCCGGCGGGGGCGGGAGGGTCTGAGCAGTACTTC.

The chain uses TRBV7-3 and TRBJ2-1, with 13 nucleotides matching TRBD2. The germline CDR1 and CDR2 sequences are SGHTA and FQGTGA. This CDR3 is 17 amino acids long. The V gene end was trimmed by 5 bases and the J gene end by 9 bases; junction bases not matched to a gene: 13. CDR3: CASSPGTSGKRGGEQFF. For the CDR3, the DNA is TGTGCCAGCAGCCCCGGGACTAGCGGGAAACGCGGGGGTGAGCAGTTCTTC.

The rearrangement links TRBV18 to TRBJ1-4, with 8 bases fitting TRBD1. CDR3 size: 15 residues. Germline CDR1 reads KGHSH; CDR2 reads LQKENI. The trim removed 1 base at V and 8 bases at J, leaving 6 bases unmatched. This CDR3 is CASSPQTGVGEKLFF. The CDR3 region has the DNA TGTGCCAGCTCACCACAGACAGGGGTGGGCGAAAAACTGTTTTTT.

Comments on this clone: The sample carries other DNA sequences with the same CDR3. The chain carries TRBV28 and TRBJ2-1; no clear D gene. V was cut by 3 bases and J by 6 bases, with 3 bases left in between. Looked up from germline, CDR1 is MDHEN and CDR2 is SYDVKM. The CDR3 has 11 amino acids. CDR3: CASSFSNEQFF. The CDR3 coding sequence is TGTGCCAGCAGTTTCAGCAATGAGCAGTTCTTC.

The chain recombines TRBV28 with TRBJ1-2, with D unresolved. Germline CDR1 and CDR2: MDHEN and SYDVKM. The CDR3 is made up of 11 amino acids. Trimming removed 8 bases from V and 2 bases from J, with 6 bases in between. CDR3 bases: TGTGCCAGCGTGAGAAACTATGGCTACACCTTC. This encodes CASVRNYGYTF.

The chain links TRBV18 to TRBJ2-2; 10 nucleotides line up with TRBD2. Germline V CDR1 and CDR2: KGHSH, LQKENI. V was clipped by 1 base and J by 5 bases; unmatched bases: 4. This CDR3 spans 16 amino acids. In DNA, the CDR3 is TGTGCCAGCTCACCACGATTAGCGGGAGGTACCGGGGAGCTGTTTTTT. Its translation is CASSPRLAGGTGELFF.

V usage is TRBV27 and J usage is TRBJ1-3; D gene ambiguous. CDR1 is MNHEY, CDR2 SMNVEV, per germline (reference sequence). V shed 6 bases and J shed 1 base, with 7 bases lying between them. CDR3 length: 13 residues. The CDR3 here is CASSPLSGNTIYF. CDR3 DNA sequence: TGTGCCAGCAGCCCTCTTTCTGGAAACACCATATATTTT.

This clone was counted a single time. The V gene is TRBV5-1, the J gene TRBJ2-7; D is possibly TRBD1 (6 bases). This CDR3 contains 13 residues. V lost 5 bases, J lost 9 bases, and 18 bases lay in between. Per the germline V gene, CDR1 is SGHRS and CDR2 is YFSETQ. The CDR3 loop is CASSQVQGRGQYF. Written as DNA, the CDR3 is TGCGCCAGCAGTCAGGTGCAGGGGCGAGGGCAGTACTTC.

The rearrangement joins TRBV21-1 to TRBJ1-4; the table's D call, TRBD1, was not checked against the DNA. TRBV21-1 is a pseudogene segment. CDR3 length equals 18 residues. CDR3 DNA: TGTGCCAGCAGCGGGGCTGGTCCGGGACAGGGAAATAATGAAAAACTGTTTTTT. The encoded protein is CASSGAGPGQGNNEKLFF.

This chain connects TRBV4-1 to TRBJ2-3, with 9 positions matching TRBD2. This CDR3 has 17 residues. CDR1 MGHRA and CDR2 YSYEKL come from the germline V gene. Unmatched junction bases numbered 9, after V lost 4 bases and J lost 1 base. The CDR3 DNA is TGCGCCAGCAGCCTACGGGTAGCGGGGGACGGCACAGATACGCAGTATTTT. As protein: CASSLRVAGDGTDTQYF.

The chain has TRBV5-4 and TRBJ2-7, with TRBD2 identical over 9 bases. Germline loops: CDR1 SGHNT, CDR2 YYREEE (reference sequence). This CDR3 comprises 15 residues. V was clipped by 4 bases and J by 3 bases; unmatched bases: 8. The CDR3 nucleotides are TGTGCCAGCAGCCCCCAGCGGGAGGAATACTACGAGCAGTACTTC. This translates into CASSPQREEYYEQYF.

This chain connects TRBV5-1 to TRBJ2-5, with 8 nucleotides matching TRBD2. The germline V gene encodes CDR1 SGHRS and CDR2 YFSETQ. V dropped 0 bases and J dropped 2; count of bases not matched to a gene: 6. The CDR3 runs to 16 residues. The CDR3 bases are TGCGCCAGCAGCTTGGGTCCAGCGGGAGAACAAGAGACCCAGTACTTC. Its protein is CASSLGPAGEQETQYF. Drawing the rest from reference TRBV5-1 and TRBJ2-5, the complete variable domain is KAGVTQTPRYLIKTRGQQVTLSCSPISGHRSVSWYQQTPGQGLQFLFEYFSETQRNKGNFPGRFSGRQFSNSRSEMNVSTLELGDSALYLCASSLGPAGEQETQYFGPGTRLLVL.

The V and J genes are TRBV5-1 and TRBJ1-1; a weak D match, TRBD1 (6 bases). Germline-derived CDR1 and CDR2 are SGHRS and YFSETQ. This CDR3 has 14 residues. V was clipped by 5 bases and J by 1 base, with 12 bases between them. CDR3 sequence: CASRQTGSNTEAFF. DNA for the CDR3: TGCGCCAGCAGACAGACAGGTTCGAACACTGAAGCTTTCTTT. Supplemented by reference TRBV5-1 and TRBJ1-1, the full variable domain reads KAGVTQTPRYLIKTRGQQVTLSCSPISGHRSVSWYQQTPGQGLQFLFEYFSETQRNKGNFPGRFSGRQFSNSRSEMNVSTLELGDSALYLCASRQTGSNTEAFFGQGTRLTVV.

CDR3 in amino acids: CASSDSCREGRGELFF. The DNA for the CDR3 is TGTGCCAGCAGTGACTCGTGCCGGGAGGGCCGCGGGGAGCTGTTTTTT. This chain uses TRBV6-4 with TRBJ2-2, with 8 bases that match TRBD2. The germline gives CDR1 MRHNA, CDR2 SNTAGT. CDR3 length: 16 amino acids. J lost 7 bases, V lost 0 bases, and 7 bases had no gene match.

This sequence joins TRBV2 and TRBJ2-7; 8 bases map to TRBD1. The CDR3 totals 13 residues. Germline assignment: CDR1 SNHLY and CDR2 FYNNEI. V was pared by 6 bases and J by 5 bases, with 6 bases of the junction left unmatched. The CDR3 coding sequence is TGTGCCAGCAGGCAACAGGGGGTCCACGAGCAGTACTTC. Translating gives CASRQQGVHEQYF.

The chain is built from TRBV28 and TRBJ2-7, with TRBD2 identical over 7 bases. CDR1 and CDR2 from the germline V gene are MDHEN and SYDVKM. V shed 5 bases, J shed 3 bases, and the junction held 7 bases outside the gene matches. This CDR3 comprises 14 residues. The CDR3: CASSTSSGNYEQYF. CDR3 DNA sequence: TGTGCCAGCAGTACCTCTAGCGGAAACTACGAGCAGTACTTC.

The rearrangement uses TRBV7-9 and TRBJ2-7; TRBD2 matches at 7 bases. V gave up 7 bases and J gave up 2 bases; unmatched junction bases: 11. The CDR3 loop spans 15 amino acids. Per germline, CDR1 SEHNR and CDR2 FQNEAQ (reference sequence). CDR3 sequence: CASMDLKRGPYEQYF. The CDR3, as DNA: TGTGCCAGCATGGACCTAAAGCGGGGTCCCTACGAGCAGTACTTC.

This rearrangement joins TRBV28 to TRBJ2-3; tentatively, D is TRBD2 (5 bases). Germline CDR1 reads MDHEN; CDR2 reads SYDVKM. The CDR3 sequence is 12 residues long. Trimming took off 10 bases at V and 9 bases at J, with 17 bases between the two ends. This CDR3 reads CATLSLASTQYF. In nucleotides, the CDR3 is TGTGCCACCCTCTCCCTAGCTTCCACGCAGTATTTT.

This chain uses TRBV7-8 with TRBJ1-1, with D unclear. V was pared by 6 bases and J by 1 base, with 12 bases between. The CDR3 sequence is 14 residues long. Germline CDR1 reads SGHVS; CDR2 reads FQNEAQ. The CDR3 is CASSFYSGNTEAFF. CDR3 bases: TGTGCCAGCAGTTTTTACTCGGGGAACACTGAAGCTTTCTTT. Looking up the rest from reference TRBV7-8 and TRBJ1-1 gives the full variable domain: GAGVSQSPRYKVAKRGQDVALRCDPISGHVSLFWYQQALGQGPEFLTYFQNEAQLDKSGLPSDRFFAERPEGSVSTLKIQRTQQEDSAVYLCASSFYSGNTEAFFGQGTRLTVV.

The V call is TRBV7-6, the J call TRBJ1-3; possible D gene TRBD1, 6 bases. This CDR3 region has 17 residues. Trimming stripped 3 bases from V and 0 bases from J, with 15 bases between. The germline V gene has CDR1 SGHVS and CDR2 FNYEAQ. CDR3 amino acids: CASSFLEGQISGNTIYF. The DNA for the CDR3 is TGTGCCAGCAGCTTTCTTGAAGGACAGATCTCTGGAAACACCATATATTTT.

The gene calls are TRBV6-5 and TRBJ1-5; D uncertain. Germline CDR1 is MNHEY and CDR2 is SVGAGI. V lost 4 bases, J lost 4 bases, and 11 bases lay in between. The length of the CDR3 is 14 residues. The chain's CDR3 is CASSSGFPNQPQHF. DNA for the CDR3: TGTGCCAGCAGTTCGGGTTTTCCGAATCAGCCCCAGCATTTT.

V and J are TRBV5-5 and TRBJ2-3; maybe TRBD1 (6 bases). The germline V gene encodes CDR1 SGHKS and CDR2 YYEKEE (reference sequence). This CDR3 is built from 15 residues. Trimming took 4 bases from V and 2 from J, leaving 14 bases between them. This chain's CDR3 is CASSVGGQNTDTQYF. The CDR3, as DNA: TGTGCCAGCAGCGTAGGAGGACAGAACACAGATACGCAGTATTTT.